This T cell receptor (beta chain) was sequenced for a study of response to subunit inactivated influenza vaccine. Whole-study results and caveats: The study's authors posited that every seasonal influenza vaccination enlists few new T cells.

Notes on this clonotype: Its antigen remains unidentified.

This CDR3 is built from 11 residues. The V end lost 0 bases, the J end lost 9 bases, and 4 bases lay between the germline ends. CDR1 and CDR2 (germline): SGHDT, YYEEEE. Using its own MiXCR run on the RT-PCR reads, TCRdb lists one record per CDR3 protein. Seen here are under 850,000 distinct CDR3 sequences, around a sixth observed once, and the top ten hold approximately 10%. The specimen comprised PBMCs from blood, sampled approximately 5 days after vaccination. The TCR was taken from a man aged 45 to 65 who received an inactivated influenza vaccine. The rearrangement links TRBV5-6 to TRBJ2-1; D unresolved. The DNA for the CDR3 is TGTGCCAGCAGCTTGGAGGCTGAGCAGTTCTTC. This encodes CASSLEAEQFF.